This T cell receptor beta chain was recovered during a study of blood T cell repertoires in COVID-19. The assay was immunoSEQ multiplex PCR, and TCRdb's table has in-frame clones only and misses some. Here the sample spans about 130,000 clones, around 83% being singletons. Cohorts were determined from participant-reported clinical history. The study counted Cohort 3 donors as recovered given two negative PCRs, clearance, or symptom resolution. Germline CDR1 MDHEN, CDR2 SYDVKM. This CDR3 region has 13 residues. Trimming took off 7 bases at V and 0 bases at J, with 7 bases between the two ends. The V call is TRBV28, the J call TRBJ2-4, with D perhaps matching TRBD2 (5 bases). The sequence was obtained from a man over 45 who had recovered from COVID-19. The specimen was PBMCs or T cells enriched from blood (not recorded which). The CDR3 protein is CASMEVAKNIQYF. The CDR3, as DNA: TGTGCCAGCATGGAGGTAGCCAAAAACATTCAGTACTTC.